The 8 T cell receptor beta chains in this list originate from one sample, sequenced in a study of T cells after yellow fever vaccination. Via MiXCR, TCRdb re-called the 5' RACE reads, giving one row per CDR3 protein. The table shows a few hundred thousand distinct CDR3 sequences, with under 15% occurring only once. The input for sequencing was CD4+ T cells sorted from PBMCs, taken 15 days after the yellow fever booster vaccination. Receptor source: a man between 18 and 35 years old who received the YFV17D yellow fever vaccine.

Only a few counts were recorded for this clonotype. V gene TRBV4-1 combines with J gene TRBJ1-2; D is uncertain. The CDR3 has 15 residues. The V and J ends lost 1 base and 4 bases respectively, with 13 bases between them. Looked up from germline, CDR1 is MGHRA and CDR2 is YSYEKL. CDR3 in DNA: TGCGCCAGCAGCCAAGGATCTGGCGGTACCTATGGCTACACCTTC. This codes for CASSQGSGGTYGYTF.

CDR3 protein: CASRRDRGFEQFF. DNA for the CDR3: TGTGCCAGCAGGAGGGACAGGGGGTTTGAGCAGTTCTTC. The chain couples TRBV2 to TRBJ2-1; 11 bases map to TRBD1. J lost 9 bases, V lost 6 bases, and 4 bases had no gene match. CDR1 and CDR2 from the germline V gene are SNHLY and FYNNEI. The CDR3 contains 13 residues.

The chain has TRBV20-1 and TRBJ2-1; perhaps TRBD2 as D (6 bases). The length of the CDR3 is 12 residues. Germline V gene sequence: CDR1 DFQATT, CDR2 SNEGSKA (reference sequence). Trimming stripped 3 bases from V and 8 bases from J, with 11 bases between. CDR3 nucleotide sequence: TGCAGTGCTAGCCGGGGACTCTATGAGCAGTTCTTC. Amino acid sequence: CSASRGLYEQFF.

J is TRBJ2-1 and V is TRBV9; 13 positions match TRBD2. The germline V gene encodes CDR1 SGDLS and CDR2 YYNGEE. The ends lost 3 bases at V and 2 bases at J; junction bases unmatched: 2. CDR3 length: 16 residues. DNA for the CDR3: TGTGCCAGCAGCGAGACTAGCGGGGGGACCTACAATGAGCAGTTCTTC. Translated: CASSETSGGTYNEQFF.

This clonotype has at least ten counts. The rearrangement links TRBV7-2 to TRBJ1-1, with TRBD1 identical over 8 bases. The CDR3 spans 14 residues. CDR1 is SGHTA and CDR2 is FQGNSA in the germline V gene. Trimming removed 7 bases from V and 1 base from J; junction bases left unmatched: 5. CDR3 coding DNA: TGTGCCAGCACCCTTGGACAGGGGAACACTGAAGCTTTCTTT. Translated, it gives CASTLGQGNTEAFF.

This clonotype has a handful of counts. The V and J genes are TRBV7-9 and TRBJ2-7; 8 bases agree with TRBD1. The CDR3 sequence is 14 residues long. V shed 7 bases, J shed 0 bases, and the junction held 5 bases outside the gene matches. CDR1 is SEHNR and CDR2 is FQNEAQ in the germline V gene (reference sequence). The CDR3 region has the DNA TGTGCCAGCACCCGGACAGGGAGCTCCTACGAGCAGTACGTC. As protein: CASTRTGSSYEQYV.

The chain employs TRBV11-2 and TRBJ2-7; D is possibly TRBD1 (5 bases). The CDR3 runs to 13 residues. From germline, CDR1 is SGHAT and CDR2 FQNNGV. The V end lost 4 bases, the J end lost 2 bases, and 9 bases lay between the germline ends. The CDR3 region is CASSSQGTYEQYV. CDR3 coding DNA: TGTGCCAGCAGCTCCCAGGGAACCTACGAGCAGTACGTC.

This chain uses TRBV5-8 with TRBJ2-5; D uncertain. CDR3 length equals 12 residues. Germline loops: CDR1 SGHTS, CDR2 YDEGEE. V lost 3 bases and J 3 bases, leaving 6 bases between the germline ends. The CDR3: CASSYRKETQYF. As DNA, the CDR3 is TGTGCCAGCAGCTATAGGAAAGAGACCCAGTACTTC.